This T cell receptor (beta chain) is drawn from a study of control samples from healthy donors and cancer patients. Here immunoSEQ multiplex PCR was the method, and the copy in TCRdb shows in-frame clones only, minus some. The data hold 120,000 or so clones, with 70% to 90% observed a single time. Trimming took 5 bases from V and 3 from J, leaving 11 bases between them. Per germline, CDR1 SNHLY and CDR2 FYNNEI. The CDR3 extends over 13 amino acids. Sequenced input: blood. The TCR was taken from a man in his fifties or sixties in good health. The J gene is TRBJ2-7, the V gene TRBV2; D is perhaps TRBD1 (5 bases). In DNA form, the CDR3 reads TGTGCCAGCAGTCCAGACAGCCGCTACGAGCAGTACTTC. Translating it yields CASSPDSRYEQYF.